This T cell receptor beta chain was retrieved from a study of identical twins. Germline CDR1 and CDR2: MNHEY and SMNVEV (reference sequence). There are 14 residues in the CDR3. V was clipped by 0 bases and J by 5 bases, with 8 bases between them. In its sample, this clonotype was seen a few times. TCRdb passed the 5' RACE reads through MiXCR, listing each CDR3 protein once. The sample includes under 450,000 distinct CDR3 sequences, approximately 17% of them seen just once. The gene calls are TRBV27 and TRBJ2-1, with no clear D. The origin of this receptor is a man aged 50-60 years in good health. The sequenced material came from naive T cells sorted from blood. Here the CDR3 DNA reads TGTGCCAGCAGTTTATCGTACGCGGACAATGAGCAGTTCTTC. Its translation is CASSLSYADNEQFF.